The 21 T cell receptor beta chains given below trace back to one sample, sequenced in a study of cytomegalovirus exposure and HLA in healthy donors. Both 60 Vbeta primers and 13 Jbeta primers went into the PCR. This table comes from immunoSEQ multiplex PCR, and its TCRdb copy is limited to in-frame clones, with some not included. This table has around 220,000 clones, 60% to 85% appearing once. Material for sequencing was PBMCs. Receptors originate from a man aged 35-49 years in good health and CMV-seronegative.

J is TRBJ1-6 and V is TRBV18, with TRBD1 identical over 7 bases. Germline V CDR1 and CDR2: KGHSH, LQKENI. The CDR3 has 15 residues. V shed 0 bases and J 7 bases; nucleotides not matched to a gene: 3. For the CDR3, the DNA is TGTGCCAGCTCACCACCAGGGGGCAAGAATTCACCCCTCCACTTT. It yields the protein CASSPPGGKNSPLHF.

This clone was counted only a few times. The chain uses TRBV4-1 and TRBJ2-7; 8 nucleotides line up with TRBD2. The length of the CDR3 is 15 residues. The V gene's germline CDR1 is MGHRA and CDR2 YSYEKL. V was pared by 9 bases and J by 5 bases, with 15 bases of the junction left unmatched. The CDR3 spells CASGRGAGVGDEQYF. The CDR3 nucleotides are TGCGCCAGTGGCCGTGGAGCGGGAGTGGGCGACGAGCAGTACTTC.

This chain uses TRBV7-8 with TRBJ2-5; TRBD1 might be the D (5 bases). Germline-derived CDR1 and CDR2 are SGHVS and FQNEAQ. The CDR3 sequence is 15 residues long. V was shortened by 3 bases and J by 4 bases, with 15 bases between the two germline ends. The CDR3 DNA is TGTGCCAGCAGCTTCGGACGGGTAACAGGAGAGACCCAGTACTTC. Protein: CASSFGRVTGETQYF.

V usage is TRBV6-1 and J usage is TRBJ2-7, with a possible D match to TRBD2 (6 bases). V was shortened by 3 bases and J by 2 bases, with 14 bases between the two germline ends. This CDR3 is built from 15 residues. Germline-derived CDR1 and CDR2 are MNHNS and SASEGT. This chain's CDR3 is CASSEGLSKTYEQYF. The CDR3, as DNA: TGTGCCAGCAGTGAGGGACTTTCCAAGACCTACGAGCAGTACTTC.

The gene calls are TRBV7-9 and TRBJ1-3, with unresolved D. V dropped 6 bases and J dropped 0 bases, with 9 bases sitting between them. CDR1 is SEHNR, CDR2 FQNEAQ, per germline (reference sequence). The CDR3 sequence is 14 residues long. Written as DNA, the CDR3 is TGTGCCAGCAGAGGAGTTGCCTCTGGAAACACCATATATTTT. It specifies CASRGVASGNTIYF.

The rearrangement links TRBV19 to TRBJ2-7; D possibly corresponds to TRBD2 (5 bases). This CDR3 has 13 amino acids. Trimming removed 6 bases at V and 1 base at J, with 10 bases between. Germline CDR1 and CDR2: LNHDA and SQIVND (reference sequence). The CDR3 DNA reads TGTGCCAGTAGACCAGGCGGGTCCTACGAGCAGTACTTC. Translating gives CASRPGGSYEQYF.

This clone was seen once. V is TRBV5-1 and J is TRBJ1-1, with 9 bases fitting TRBD1. CDR1 and CDR2 from the germline V gene are SGHRS and YFSETQ. The trim removed 3 bases at V and 0 bases at J, leaving 6 bases unmatched. This CDR3 is 16 amino acids long. The CDR3 region has the DNA TGCGCCAGCAGCTCCGGGACAGGGAATATGAACACTGAAGCTTTCTTT. This translates into CASSSGTGNMNTEAFF.

The gene calls are TRBV5-1 and TRBJ2-7; the D gene is possibly TRBD1 (6 bases). CDR3 length equals 12 residues. Trimming took off 0 bases at V and 5 bases at J, with 6 bases between the two ends. The germline V gene has CDR1 SGHRS and CDR2 YFSETQ. CDR3 DNA: TGCGCCAGCAGCTTGGACAGGGACGAGCAGTACTTC. As protein: CASSLDRDEQYF.

Notes on this clone: Sequence at one end of the junction differs from germline and may be a read error. The rearrangement links TRBV7-9 to TRBJ2-1; D uncertain. The germline V gene has CDR1 SEHNR and CDR2 FQNEAQ (reference sequence). The CDR3 length is 16 residues. The CDR3 region is CSSSLEEQLRDNEQFF. Here the CDR3 DNA reads TGTTCCAGCAGCTTAGAGGAACAGTTAAGAGACAATGAGCAGTTCTTC.

The chain carries TRBV27 and TRBJ1-1; D remains ambiguous. Trimming removed 0 bases from V and 5 bases from J, with 13 bases in between. This CDR3 comprises 15 residues. Germline V CDR1 and CDR2: MNHEY, SMNVEV (reference sequence). The CDR3 coding sequence is TGTGCCAGCAGTTTATCGATGCCACAGAAAACTGAAGCTTTCTTT. This gives the protein CASSLSMPQKTEAFF.

The chain carries TRBV5-6 and TRBJ1-2; the match to TRBD1 covers 8 bases. The CDR3 length is 14 residues. V gave up 0 bases and J gave up 5 bases; unmatched junction bases: 3. Germline-derived CDR1 and CDR2 are SGHDT and YYEEEE. CDR3 in amino acids: CASSLGQGIYGYTF. DNA for the CDR3: TGTGCCAGCAGCTTGGGACAGGGGATTTATGGCTACACCTTC.

The chain joins TRBV5-1 to TRBJ2-3; D gene ambiguous. V dropped 5 bases and J dropped 3 bases, with 16 bases sitting between them. The CDR3 is 15 amino acids. From germline, CDR1 is SGHRS and CDR2 YFSETQ. The CDR3 sequence: CASRAPGSLTDTQYF. CDR3 nucleotide sequence: TGCGCCAGCAGAGCTCCGGGTTCTCTAACAGATACGCAGTATTTT.

The gene calls are TRBV4-3 and TRBJ2-2; TRBD2 matches 10 bases. The ends lost 1 base at V and 4 bases at J; junction bases unmatched: 6. Germline-derived CDR1 and CDR2 are LGHNA and YSLEER. The CDR3 extends over 17 amino acids. The CDR3 here is CASSQGAGGLGTGELFF. The CDR3 DNA reads TGCGCCAGCAGCCAAGGAGCGGGGGGGCTTGGCACCGGGGAGCTGTTTTTT.

This clone was counted between two and nine times. This chain connects TRBV5-8 to TRBJ1-6; D gene ambiguous. V was trimmed by 2 bases and J by 6 bases, leaving 9 bases between them. The V gene's germline CDR1 is SGHTS and CDR2 YDEGEE. The CDR3 runs to 14 residues. DNA for the CDR3: TGTGCCAGCAGCTTCCAGGTTTCTAATTCACCCCTCCACTTT. It is translated as CASSFQVSNSPLHF.

V gene TRBV12-5 combines with J gene TRBJ2-1; D is possibly TRBD2 (6 bases). The germline V and J ends were trimmed by 4 bases and 4 bases, with 20 bases remaining between them. Per germline, CDR1 LGHNT and CDR2 FRNRAP. The CDR3 consists of 17 residues. The CDR3 DNA reads as TGTGCTAGTGGTTCGGGGCCCGCCAGCGGGCCTTACAATGAGCAGTTCTTC. Translating it yields CASGSGPASGPYNEQFF.

This clone was picked up one time. CDR3 sequence (DNA): TGTGCCAGCAGTAACGCAGGGCCGGCCAATCAGCCCCAGCATTTT. This sequence encodes CASSNAGPANQPQHF. The rearrangement links TRBV25-1 to TRBJ1-5; D might be TRBD1 (5 bases). This CDR3 is built from 15 residues. V dropped 5 bases and J dropped 3 bases, with 14 bases sitting between them. In germline, CDR1 is MGHDK, CDR2 SYGVNS.

The V and J genes are TRBV12-5 and TRBJ1-1; D possibly corresponds to TRBD1 (5 bases). CDR1 and CDR2 from the germline V gene are LGHNT and FRNRAP. Trimming cost V 6 bases and J 1 base, with 15 bases left between them. This CDR3 spans 15 amino acids. The DNA of the CDR3 is TGTGCTAGTGGCCCGATTCCACAGGAGAACACTGAAGCTTTCTTT. Its translation: CASGPIPQENTEAFF.

CDR3 bases: TGCGCCAGCAGCTTGGGGCAGGGTGTGGGCGAGCAGTACTTC. Encoded protein: CASSLGQGVGEQYF. The chain employs TRBV5-1 and TRBJ2-7; a possible D gene is TRBD1 (5 bases). CDR3 length: 14 residues. Germline V gives CDR1 SGHRS, CDR2 YFSETQ. The V end lost 0 bases, the J end lost 6 bases, and 13 bases lay between the germline ends.

This clone has only a few counts. The rearrangement joins TRBV9 to TRBJ1-6, with TRBD1 as a possible D gene (6 bases). Germline CDR1 and CDR2: SGDLS and YYNGEE. This CDR3 region has 15 residues. Trimming took 1 base from V and 10 from J, leaving 15 bases between them. CDR3 sequence: CASSVRTDPGSPLHF. CDR3 in DNA: TGTGCCAGCAGCGTACGGACAGACCCCGGGTCACCCCTCCACTTT.

The gene calls are TRBV19 and TRBJ1-1, with 8 bases fitting TRBD1. CDR3 length: 17 residues. J was trimmed by 7 bases and V by 7 bases; bases with no gene match: 20. Germline CDR1 and CDR2: LNHDA and SQIVND (reference sequence). CDR3 protein: CASTVDRARNFGYEAFF. For the CDR3, the DNA is TGTGCCAGTACCGTGGACAGGGCCAGAAATTTCGGATATGAAGCTTTCTTT. Looking up the rest from reference TRBV19 and TRBJ1-1 gives the full variable domain: DGGITQSPKYLFRKEGQNVTLSCEQNLNHDAMYWYRQDPGQGLRLIYYSQIVNDFQKGDIAEGYSVSREKKESFPLTVTSAQKNPTAFYLCASTVDRARNFGYEAFFGQGTRLTVV.

V and J are TRBV6-4 and TRBJ1-1, with TRBD1 as a possible D gene (5 bases). Trimming took off 6 bases at V and 4 bases at J, with 18 bases between the two ends. CDR3 size: 15 residues. In germline, CDR1 is MRHNA, CDR2 SNTAGT. CDR3 protein: CASRPSARGGTEAFF. The CDR3 region has the DNA TGTGCCAGCAGGCCCTCCGCCCGGGGGGGCACTGAAGCTTTCTTT.